This T cell receptor (beta chain) was captured in a study of T cells in tumors after PD-1 blockade. For the study at large: Daily vismodegib 150 mg continued in a subset of anti-PD-1-treated patients. Peripheral blood samples averaged around 33,000 unique clonotypes and some 120,000 templates. Study results and caveats: Peripheral recruitment is suggested, as some novel exhausted tumor clones were in pre-treatment blood.

The CDR3 runs to 13 residues. Trimming took 4 bases from V and 5 from J, leaving 10 bases between them. Germline V lookup: CDR1 KGHDR, CDR2 SFDVKD. The protocol was immunoSEQ multiplex PCR, while the TCRdb copy is restricted to in-frame clones and leaves out a portion. The sample contains about 47,000 clones, 79% of which appear only once. About this clone: Antigen specificity is unknown.

Tumor or blood genomic DNA was sequenced, with inputs of about 550 ng to 6,500 ng. The chain is built from TRBV24-1 and TRBJ2-5, with no clear D. This specimen was PBMCs, taken before anti-PD-1 treatment. The receptor was derived from a human donor with basal cell carcinoma. The CDR3 sequence is CATSDLVTETQYF. For the CDR3, the DNA is TGTGCCACCAGTGACCTGGTCACGGAGACCCAGTACTTC.